This TCR beta chain is from a study of blood T cell repertoires in COVID-19. Study as a whole: Acute-phase and convalescent COVID-19 samples originated in the United States, Italy and Spain. The cDNA or gDNA used as material had been derived from T cells, B-cell-depleted T cells, or PBMCs.

Germline CDR1 and CDR2: SGHRS and YFSETQ. This CDR3 region has 15 residues. Trimming took 3 bases from V and 0 from J; bases not matched to a gene: 5. Study processing details: Scientists estimated how many nucleated cells there were by amplifying reference gene primers. Some clones are missing from TCRdb's copy, which holds only in-frame ones; the method was immunoSEQ multiplex PCR. V, J and clone size derive from that table, while D and trimming were established from the DNA sequence. The sample gives about 230,000 clones, roughly 85% of which show up once; about 2.5% is in the top ten. This TCR was sampled from a woman in her 70s with active or convalescent COVID-19. Sequenced sample: peripheral blood. This chain joins TRBV5-1 and TRBJ2-5; TRBD1 matches 7 bases. The CDR3 DNA reads TGCGCCAGCAGCTCCAAGACAGGGAACCAAGAGACCCAGTACTTC. Translated: CASSSKTGNQETQYF.